Listed here are 10 T cell receptor beta chains from one sample, sequenced in a study of identical twins' blood T cells. TCRdb reprocessed the 5' RACE reads with MiXCR, giving one entry per CDR3 protein. The sample has roughly 340,000 distinct CDR3 sequences, around 30% seen once; the top ten hold about 6%. The sequencing input was PBMCs. These receptors all stem from a woman between 18 and 49 years old in good health.

The V and J genes are TRBV20-1 and TRBJ1-2; D gene ambiguous. V gave up 3 bases and J gave up 1 base, with 6 bases separating them. The CDR3 runs 12 residues. Germline CDR1 is DFQATT and CDR2 is SNEGSKA (reference sequence). The CDR3, as DNA: TGCAGTGCTAGCGAGAGTAACTATGGCTACACCTTC. Translated, it gives CSASESNYGYTF.

This clonotype was observed at least ten times. J is TRBJ2-2 and V is TRBV29-1; TRBD2 matches 8 bases. The CDR3 consists of 13 residues. V shed 6 bases, J shed 7 bases, and the junction held 7 bases outside the gene matches. Per the germline V gene, CDR1 is SQVTM and CDR2 is ANQGSEA. The CDR3 region is CSVGLGSIGELFF. Here the CDR3 DNA reads TGCAGCGTGGGACTAGGAAGTATCGGGGAGCTGTTTTTT.

J is TRBJ1-2 and V is TRBV6-5; D is possibly TRBD1 (5 bases). In germline, CDR1 is MNHEY, CDR2 SVGAGI. CDR3 length equals 14 residues. The V and J ends lost 6 bases and 2 bases respectively, with 13 bases between them. CDR3 sequence reads: CASRFPGTNYGYTF. The CDR3 bases are TGTGCCAGCAGATTCCCCGGGACCAACTATGGCTACACCTTC.

A few counts support this clonotype. V gene TRBV7-2 combines with J gene TRBJ1-1, with 7 bases aligning to TRBD1. With V trimmed by 3 bases and J by 2 bases, 9 bases remained unmatched. The CDR3 length is 16 residues. Germline CDR1 reads SGHTA; CDR2 reads FQGNSA. The CDR3 protein is CASSFDRVRGNTEAFF. DNA for the CDR3: TGTGCCAGCAGCTTCGACAGGGTTCGGGGAAACACTGAAGCTTTCTTT.

This clonotype appeared a single time. This chain uses TRBV7-9 with TRBJ1-2, with TRBD1 matching 7 bases. V gave up 5 bases and J gave up 7 bases; unmatched junction bases: 13. Per germline, CDR1 SEHNR and CDR2 FQNEAQ (reference sequence). CDR3 length: 15 amino acids. The CDR3 sequence: CASSAGQPLPGGYTF. The DNA for the CDR3 is TGTGCCAGCAGCGCGGGACAGCCTCTTCCGGGTGGCTACACCTTC.

The genes are TRBV27 and TRBJ2-7, with TRBD2 as a possible D gene (6 bases). CDR1 MNHEY and CDR2 SMNVEV come from the germline V gene (reference sequence). The germline V and J ends were trimmed by 6 bases and 3 bases, with 15 bases remaining between them. The CDR3 consists of 14 residues. CDR3 sequence reads: CASSPGVSGYEQYF. In nucleotides, the CDR3 is TGTGCCAGCAGCCCGGGAGTGTCGGGCTACGAGCAGTACTTC.

This clonotype turned up a few times. J is TRBJ2-5 and V is TRBV10-3, with TRBD1 as a possible D gene (6 bases). The germline V and J ends were trimmed by 2 bases and 5 bases, with 18 bases remaining between them. The CDR3 is 16 amino acids. The V gene's germline CDR1 is ENHRY and CDR2 SYGVKD. As DNA, the CDR3 is TGTGCCATCAGTGAGCCGAACAGGGTTACGGGGGAGACCCAGTACTTC. This translates into CAISEPNRVTGETQYF.

The chain has TRBV11-2 and TRBJ2-7, with a weak D call TRBD1 (5 bases). Trimming removed 5 bases at V and 4 bases at J, with 15 bases between. The CDR3 is 14 amino acids. Looked up from germline, CDR1 is SGHAT and CDR2 is FQNNGV. The CDR3 DNA reads TGTGCCAGCAGCACACTACAGGTCTGGTACGAGCAGTACTTC. Translated: CASSTLQVWYEQYF.

V gene TRBV6-6 combines with J gene TRBJ2-5, with 8 positions matching TRBD1. This CDR3 is built from 15 residues. Germline-derived CDR1 and CDR2 are MNHNY and SVGAGI (reference sequence). The V gene end was trimmed by 5 bases and the J gene end by 3 bases; junction bases not matched to a gene: 8. The CDR3 reads CASSATGAREETQYF. The CDR3 DNA reads as TGTGCCAGCAGTGCGACAGGGGCTCGGGAAGAGACCCAGTACTTC.

The chain uses TRBV6-5 and TRBJ1-6; TRBD1 is a possible D gene (5 bases). The length of the CDR3 is 16 residues. Trimming pared 5 bases from V and 0 bases from J, leaving 11 bases between. Looked up from germline, CDR1 is MNHEY and CDR2 is SVGAGI. The DNA for the CDR3 is TGTGCCAGCAGTAGACAGCCTAGCTCCTATAATTCACCCCTCCACTTT. Translated, it gives CASSRQPSSYNSPLHF.